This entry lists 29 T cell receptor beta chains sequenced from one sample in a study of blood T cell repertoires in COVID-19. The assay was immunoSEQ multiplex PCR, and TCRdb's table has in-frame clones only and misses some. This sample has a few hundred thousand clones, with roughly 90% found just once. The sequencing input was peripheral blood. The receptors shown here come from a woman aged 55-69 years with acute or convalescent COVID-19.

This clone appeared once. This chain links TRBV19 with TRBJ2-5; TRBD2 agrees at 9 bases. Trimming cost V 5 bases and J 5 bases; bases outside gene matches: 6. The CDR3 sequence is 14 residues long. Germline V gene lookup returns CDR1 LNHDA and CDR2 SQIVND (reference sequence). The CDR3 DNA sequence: TGTGCCAGTAGTCGCGCGGGGGGGGTGGAGACCCAGTACTTC. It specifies CASSRAGGVETQYF.

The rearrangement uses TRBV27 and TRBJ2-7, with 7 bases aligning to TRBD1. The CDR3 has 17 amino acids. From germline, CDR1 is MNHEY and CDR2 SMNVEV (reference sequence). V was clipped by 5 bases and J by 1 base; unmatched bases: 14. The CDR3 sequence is CASSHERTGEESYEQYF. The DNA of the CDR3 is TGTGCCAGCAGTCACGAACGTACAGGGGAAGAGTCCTACGAGCAGTACTTC.

The CDR3 is CASSRQAANYGYTF. The CDR3 DNA follows: TGTGCCAGCAGTCGACAGGCTGCTAACTATGGCTACACCTTC. The chain carries TRBV28 and TRBJ1-2, with D possibly matching TRBD1 (6 bases). Germline loops: CDR1 MDHEN, CDR2 SYDVKM. CDR3 size: 14 residues. Trimming cost V 5 bases and J 0 bases, with 10 bases left between them.

For the CDR3, the DNA is TGTGCCAGCAGCTTAGCCGGGACAGGGGGCTATGAGTCGTACTTC. This gives the protein CASSLAGTGGYESYF. The chain links TRBV7-2 to TRBJ2-7, with 12 bases fitting TRBD1. Germline CDR1 reads SGHTA; CDR2 reads FQGNSA. This CDR3 has 15 amino acids. The V gene end was trimmed by 0 bases and the J gene end by 12 bases; junction bases not matched to a gene: 9.

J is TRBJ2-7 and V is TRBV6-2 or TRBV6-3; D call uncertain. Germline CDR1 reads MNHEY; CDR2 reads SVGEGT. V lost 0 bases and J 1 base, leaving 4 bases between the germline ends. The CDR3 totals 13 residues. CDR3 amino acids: CASSYSGSYEQYF. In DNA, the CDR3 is TGTGCCAGCAGTTACTCCGGGTCCTACGAGCAGTACTTC.

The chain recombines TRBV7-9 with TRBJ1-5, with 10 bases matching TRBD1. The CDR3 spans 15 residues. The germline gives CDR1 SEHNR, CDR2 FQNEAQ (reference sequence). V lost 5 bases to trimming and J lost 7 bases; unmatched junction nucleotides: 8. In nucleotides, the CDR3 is TGTGCCAGCAGCACGGGACAGGGGCCCAGACAGCCCCAGCATTTT. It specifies CASSTGQGPRQPQHF.

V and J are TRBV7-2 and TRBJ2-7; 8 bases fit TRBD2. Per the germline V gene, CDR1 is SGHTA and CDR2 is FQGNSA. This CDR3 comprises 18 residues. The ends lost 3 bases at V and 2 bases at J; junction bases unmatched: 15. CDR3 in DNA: TGTGCCAGCAGCTTTATGTCGGGGGGGCCGGGGTTAGCCTACGAGCAGTACTTC. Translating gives CASSFMSGGPGLAYEQYF.

CDR3 in amino acids: CSVVDRDDPYGYTF. DNA for the CDR3: TGCAGCGTCGTGGACAGGGATGATCCCTATGGCTACACCTTC. The V call is TRBV29-1, the J call TRBJ1-2; TRBD1 matches 8 bases. J gave up 4 bases and V 6 bases, and 10 bases lay outside the gene matches. Germline loops: CDR1 SQVTM, CDR2 ANQGSEA. CDR3 length equals 14 residues. Full variable domain (rest looked up from reference TRBV29-1 and TRBJ1-2): SAVISQKPSRDICQRGTSLTIQCQVDSQVTMMFWYRQQPGQSLTLIATANQGSEATYESGFVIDKFPISRPNLTFSTLTVSNMSPEDSSIYLCSVVDRDDPYGYTFGSGTRLTVV.

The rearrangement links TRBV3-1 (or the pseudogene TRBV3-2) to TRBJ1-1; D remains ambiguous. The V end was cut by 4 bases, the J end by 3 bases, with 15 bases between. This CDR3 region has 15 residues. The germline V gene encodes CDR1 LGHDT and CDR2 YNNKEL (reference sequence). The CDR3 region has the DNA TGTGCCAGCAGCCCCATACCGGCGGGCCACACTGAAGCTTTCTTT. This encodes CASSPIPAGHTEAFF.

The CDR3 region is CATSGGTANNSPLHF. The CDR3 region has the DNA TGTGCCACCAGTGGAGGGACAGCCAATAATTCACCCCTCCACTTT. This chain joins TRBV24-1 and TRBJ1-6; TRBD1 aligns across 7 bases. Trimming took 5 bases from V and 5 from J; bases not matched to a gene: 5. CDR3 length: 15 amino acids. Germline CDR1 KGHDR, CDR2 SFDVKD.

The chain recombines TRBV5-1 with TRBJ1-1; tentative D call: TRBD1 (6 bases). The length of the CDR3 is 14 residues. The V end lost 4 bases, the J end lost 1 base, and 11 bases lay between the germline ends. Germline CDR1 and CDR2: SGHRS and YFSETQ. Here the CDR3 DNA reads TGCGCCAGCAGCCCGGGACAATCGAACACTGAAGCTTTCTTT. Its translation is CASSPGQSNTEAFF.

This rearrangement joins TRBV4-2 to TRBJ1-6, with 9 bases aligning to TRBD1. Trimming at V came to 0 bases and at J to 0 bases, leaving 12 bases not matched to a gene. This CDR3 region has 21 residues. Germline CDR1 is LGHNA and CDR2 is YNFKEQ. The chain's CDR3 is CASSQELGTGLQGSYNSPLHF. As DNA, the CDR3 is TGTGCCAGCAGCCAAGAGCTCGGGACAGGGCTTCAGGGCTCCTATAATTCACCCCTCCACTTT.

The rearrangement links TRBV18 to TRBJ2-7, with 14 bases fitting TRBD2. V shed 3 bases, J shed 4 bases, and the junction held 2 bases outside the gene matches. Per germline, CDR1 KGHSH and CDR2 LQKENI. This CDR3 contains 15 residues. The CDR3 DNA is TGTGCCAGCTCACCGGGACTAGCGGGAGTGTACGAGCAGTACTTC. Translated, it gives CASSPGLAGVYEQYF.

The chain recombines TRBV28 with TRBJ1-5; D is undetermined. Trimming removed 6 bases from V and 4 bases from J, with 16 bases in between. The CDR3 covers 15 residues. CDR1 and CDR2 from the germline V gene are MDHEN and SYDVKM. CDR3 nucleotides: TGTGCCAGCAGCGTCGATTATAACAAGAATCAGCCCCAGCATTTT. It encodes CASSVDYNKNQPQHF.

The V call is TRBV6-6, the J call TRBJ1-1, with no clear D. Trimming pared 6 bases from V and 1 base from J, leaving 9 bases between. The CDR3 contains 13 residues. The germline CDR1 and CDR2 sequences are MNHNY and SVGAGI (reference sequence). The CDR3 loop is CASRPTENTEAFF. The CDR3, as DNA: TGTGCCAGCAGACCCACAGAGAACACTGAAGCTTTCTTT.

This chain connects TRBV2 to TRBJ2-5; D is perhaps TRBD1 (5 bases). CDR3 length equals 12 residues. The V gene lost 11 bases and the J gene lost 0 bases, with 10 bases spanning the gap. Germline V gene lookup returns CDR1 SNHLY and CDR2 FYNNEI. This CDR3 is CALAGNQETQYF. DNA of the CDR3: TGTGCCCTGGCAGGGAACCAAGAGACCCAGTACTTC.

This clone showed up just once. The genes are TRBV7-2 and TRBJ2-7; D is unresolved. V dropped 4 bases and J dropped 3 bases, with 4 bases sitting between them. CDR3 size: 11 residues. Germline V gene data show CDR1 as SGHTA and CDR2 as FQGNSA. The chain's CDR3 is CASSSYYEQYF. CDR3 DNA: TGTGCCAGCAGCTCTTACTACGAGCAGTACTTC.

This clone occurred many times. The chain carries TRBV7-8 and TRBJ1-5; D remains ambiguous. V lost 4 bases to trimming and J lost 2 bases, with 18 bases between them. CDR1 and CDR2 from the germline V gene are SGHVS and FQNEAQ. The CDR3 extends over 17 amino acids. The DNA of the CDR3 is TGTGCCAGCAGCTCGCGGGTTCTGCGGGCCGGCAATCAGCCCCAGCATTTT. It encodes CASSSRVLRAGNQPQHF.

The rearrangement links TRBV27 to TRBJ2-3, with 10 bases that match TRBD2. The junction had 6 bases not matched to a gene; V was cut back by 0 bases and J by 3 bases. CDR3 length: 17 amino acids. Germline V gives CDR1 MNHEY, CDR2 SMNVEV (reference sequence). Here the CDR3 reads CASSLSLAGAGTDTQYF. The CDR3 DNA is TGTGCCAGCAGTTTATCGCTAGCGGGAGCGGGGACAGATACGCAGTATTTT.

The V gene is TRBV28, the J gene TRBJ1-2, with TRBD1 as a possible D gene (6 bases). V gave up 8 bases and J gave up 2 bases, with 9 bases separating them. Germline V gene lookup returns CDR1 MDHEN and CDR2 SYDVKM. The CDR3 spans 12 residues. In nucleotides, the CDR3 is TGTGCCAGCGGGGGCGCGAACTATGGCTACACCTTC. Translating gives CASGGANYGYTF.

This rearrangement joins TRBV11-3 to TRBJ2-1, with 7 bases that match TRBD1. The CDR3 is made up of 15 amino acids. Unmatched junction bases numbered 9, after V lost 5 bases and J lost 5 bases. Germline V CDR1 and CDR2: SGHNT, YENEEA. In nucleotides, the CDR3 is TGTGCCAGCAGCGTAACAGGGGCCATCGACAATGAGCAGTTCTTC. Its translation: CASSVTGAIDNEQFF.

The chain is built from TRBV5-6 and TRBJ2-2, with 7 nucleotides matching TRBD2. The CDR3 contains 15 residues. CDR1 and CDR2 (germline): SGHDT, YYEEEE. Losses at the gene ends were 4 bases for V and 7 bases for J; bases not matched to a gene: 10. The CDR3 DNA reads TGTGCCAGCAGCGGGGGGACTACCCGACACGGGGAGCTGTTTTTT. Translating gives CASSGGTTRHGELFF.

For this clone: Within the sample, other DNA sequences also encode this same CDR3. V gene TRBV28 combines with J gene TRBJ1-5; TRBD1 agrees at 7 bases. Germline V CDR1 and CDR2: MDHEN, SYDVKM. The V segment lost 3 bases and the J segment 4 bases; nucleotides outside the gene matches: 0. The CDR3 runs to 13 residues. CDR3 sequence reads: CASSLTGNQPQHF. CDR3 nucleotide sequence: TGTGCCAGCAGTTTGACAGGGAATCAGCCCCAGCATTTT.

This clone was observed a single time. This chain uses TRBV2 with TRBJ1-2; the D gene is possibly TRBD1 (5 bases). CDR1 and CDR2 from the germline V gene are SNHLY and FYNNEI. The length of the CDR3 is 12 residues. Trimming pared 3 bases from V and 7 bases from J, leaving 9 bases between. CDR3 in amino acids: CASSERDSGYTF. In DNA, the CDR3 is TGTGCCAGCAGTGAGCGGGACTCTGGCTACACCTTC.

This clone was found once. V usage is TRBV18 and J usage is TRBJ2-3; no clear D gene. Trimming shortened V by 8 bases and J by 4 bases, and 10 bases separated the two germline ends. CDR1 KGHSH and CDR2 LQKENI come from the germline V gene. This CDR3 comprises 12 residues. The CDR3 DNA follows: TGTGCCAGCGCCAAGCAGGCAGATACGCAGTATTTT. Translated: CASAKQADTQYF.

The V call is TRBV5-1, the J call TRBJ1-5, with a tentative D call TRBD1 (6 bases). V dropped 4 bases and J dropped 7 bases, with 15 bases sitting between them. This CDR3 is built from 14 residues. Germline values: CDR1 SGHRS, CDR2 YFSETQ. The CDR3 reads CASSPGSGQQPQHF. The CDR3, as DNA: TGCGCCAGCAGCCCGGGAAGCGGACAGCAGCCCCAGCATTTT.

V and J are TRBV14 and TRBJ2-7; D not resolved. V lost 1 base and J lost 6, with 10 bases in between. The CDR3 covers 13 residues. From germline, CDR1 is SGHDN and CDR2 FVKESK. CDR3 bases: TGTGCCAGCAGCCAAGCTCGGTCGAGCGAGCAGTACTTC. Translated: CASSQARSSEQYF.

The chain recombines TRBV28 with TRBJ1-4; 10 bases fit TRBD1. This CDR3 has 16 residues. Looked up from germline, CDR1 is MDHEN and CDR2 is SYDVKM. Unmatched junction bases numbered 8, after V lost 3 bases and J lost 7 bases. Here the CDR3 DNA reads TGTGCCAGCAGTTTCCCGCCGGGACAGGGGAGTGAAAAACTGTTTTTT. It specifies CASSFPPGQGSEKLFF. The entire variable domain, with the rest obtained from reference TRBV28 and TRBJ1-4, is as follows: DVKVTQSSRYLVKRTGEKVFLECVQDMDHENMFWYRQDPGLGLRLIYFSYDVKMKEKGDIPEGYSVSREKKERFSLILESASTNQTSMYLCASSFPPGQGSEKLFFGSGTQLSVL.

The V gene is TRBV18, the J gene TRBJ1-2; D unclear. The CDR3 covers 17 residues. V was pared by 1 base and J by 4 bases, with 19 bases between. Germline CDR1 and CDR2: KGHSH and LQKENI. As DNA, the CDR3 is TGTGCCAGCTCACCACTGAGAGAGGTTCGCAGCATCTATGGCTACACCTTC. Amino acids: CASSPLREVRSIYGYTF.